This T cell receptor beta chain was captured by sequencing in a study of OX40 agonist ivuxolimab in advanced cancers. Study-level background: Ivuxolimab was a fully human IgG2 agonistic monoclonal antibody targeting the costimulatory receptor OX40 (CD134). Peripheral TCRbeta sequencing aimed to test whether ivuxolimab altered TCR sequence diversity and caused clonal T-cell expansion. Intravenous ivuxolimab was administered to patients every 2 weeks at six dose levels: 0.01, 0.1, 0.3, 1.5, 3 and 10 mg/kg. Prior anti-PD-1, anti-PD-L1 or anti-CTLA-4 therapy was permitted, and checkpoint inhibitors had been received by under 50% of dose-escalation patients. Among the roughly 50 dose-escalation patients, approximately 20 had hepatocellular carcinoma, about 15 melanoma, 9 renal cell carcinoma and 9 head and neck cancer. In the dose-escalation cohort, 82.7% of patients were male, and the mean age was around 60 years, with a range of 23 to 79. Three dose-escalation patients achieved partial responses, one with hepatocellular carcinoma and two with cutaneous melanoma. The paper covers the monotherapy dose-escalation part of the phase I ivuxolimab trial, which included N ≈ 57 patients.

Concerning this clone itself: Its specific antigen is unknown. Within one base of it there is no much larger clone, and no base qualities were kept.

Genomic DNA was isolated from the sorted cells so that the TCRbeta CDR3 region could be sequenced. TCRbeta CDR3 regions were sequenced using the immunoSEQ Assay. TCRdb mirrors the immuneACCESS table, restricted to in-frame sequences. Some clones are absent from its copies; in checked studies, under half trace to an unresolved V gene, and the reason for the others is unknown. The sample table contains 50,000 to 65,000 clones; only one count was recorded for approximately 90% of them. Around 9.3% of the sample belongs to the ten largest clones. What the work shows at the level of the full study, not this receptor alone: After ivuxolimab, CD8+ T cells had more expanded clones than CD4+ T cells on average. Low levels of normalized T-cell clonal expansion were also seen in some nonresponding patients. The antigen specificity of the clonally expanded peripheral T cells was not determined. At doses of 0.1 to 3.0 mg/kg, clonal expansion of both CD4+ and CD8+ T cells in blood was seen between baseline and week 6. In partial responders in the 0.1-3.0 mg/kg groups, normalized peripheral clonal expansion was found to be among the lowest, especially among CD8+ T cells.

Patients with a history of autoimmune disease or receiving systemic immunosuppression were excluded from the trial. Peripheral blood for TCR sequencing was collected from all dose cohorts at baseline, on cycle 4 day 1, and on cycle 7 day 1. The samples were taken from a phase I, first-in-human, multicenter, open-label dose-escalation trial of ivuxolimab. Adults with locally advanced or metastatic head and neck squamous cell, hepatocellular, melanoma or renal cell carcinoma were enrolled in the trial. Before TCR sequencing, CD4+ T cells and CD8+ T cells were sorted from peripheral blood as separate populations. This material consisted of CD4+ or CD8+ T cells sorted from blood, taken in a trial of the OX40 agonist ivuxolimab. The TCR comes from an adult with an advanced solid tumor such as melanoma, head and neck, liver or kidney cancer.

CDR3 reads: CASSLVPESSYNEQFF. The DNA sequence reads TGTGCCAGCAGTTTAGTGCCAGAGAGCTCCTACAATGAGCAGTTCTTC. The sequence joins TRBV27 to TRBJ2-1; no D gene can be assigned with confidence. The junction shows trimming of 2 bases on V and 0 bases on J, plus 11 bases between the germline ends. From its cysteine to its phenylalanine, the CDR3 spans 16 amino acids. This entry keeps only the CDR3 DNA: 48 bases, framed from base 1. The germline V gene (reference sequence) yields MNHEY for CDR1 and SMNVEV for CDR2.